Each of the 19 T cell receptor beta chains below was sequenced from the same sample in a study of early T cells in non-severe SARS-CoV-2 infection. TCRdb reprocessed the 5' RACE reads via MiXCR and lists one record per CDR3 protein. In the table there are about 92,000 distinct CDR3 sequences, 16% of which are singletons. Sequencing input: whole blood. The receptors come from an adult who was a healthcare worker with PCR-confirmed SARS-CoV-2 infection or an uninfected control (not recorded which).

The chain recombines TRBV7-9 with TRBJ2-2; D call uncertain. Trimming took 6 bases from V and 5 from J, leaving 10 bases between them. This CDR3 region has 13 residues. CDR1 is SEHNR, CDR2 FQNEAQ, per germline (reference sequence). The CDR3 bases are TGTGCCAGCAGGATAGATCAAACCGGGGAGCTGTTTTTT. Its translation is CASRIDQTGELFF. Supplemented by reference TRBV7-9 and TRBJ2-2, the full variable domain reads DTGVSQNPRHKITKRGQNVTFRCDPISEHNRLYWYRQTLGQGPEFLTYFQNEAQLEKSRLLSDRFSAERPKGSFSTLEIQRTEQGDSAMYLCASRIDQTGELFFGEGSRLTVL.

Many counts were recorded for this clonotype. The chain couples TRBV18 to TRBJ2-5, with D possibly TRBD2 on 6 matching bases. Trimming took 3 bases from V and 0 from J, leaving 8 bases between them. Germline assignment: CDR1 KGHSH and CDR2 LQKENI. There are 14 residues in the CDR3. CDR3 residues: CASSPPGDQETQYF. In DNA form, the CDR3 reads TGTGCCAGCTCACCCCCGGGGGACCAAGAGACCCAGTACTTC. The full variable domain, completed using reference TRBV18 and TRBJ2-5, is NAGVMQNPRHLVRRRGQEARLRCSPMKGHSHVYWYRQLPEEGLKFMVYLQKENIIDESGMPKERFSAEFPKEGPSILRIQQVVRGDSAAYFCASSPPGDQETQYFGPGTRLLVL.

The rearrangement uses TRBV30 and TRBJ2-1, with 7 bases that match TRBD2. The CDR3 is 13 residues long. The trim removed 3 bases at V and 7 bases at J, leaving 6 bases unmatched. Looked up from germline, CDR1 is GTSNPN and CDR2 is SVGIG (reference sequence). The CDR3 region is CAWRPSGGNEQFF. CDR3 coding DNA: TGTGCCTGGAGGCCTAGCGGAGGGAATGAGCAGTTCTTC.

This clonotype was counted ten times or more. V usage is TRBV11-2 and J usage is TRBJ2-1, with D perhaps matching TRBD2 (5 bases). Germline CDR1 SGHAT, CDR2 FQNNGV. CDR3 length: 16 residues. V was trimmed by 2 bases and J by 0 bases, leaving 11 bases between them. The CDR3 DNA reads as TGTGCCAGCAGCTTACGAGCGGATAGCTCCTACAATGAGCAGTTCTTC. This encodes CASSLRADSSYNEQFF.

The chain is built from TRBV9 and TRBJ2-1; the D gene is possibly TRBD1 (6 bases). The CDR3 runs to 16 residues. Germline CDR1 and CDR2: SGDLS and YYNGEE. Trimming shortened V by 1 base and J by 6 bases, and 17 bases separated the two germline ends. CDR3 residues: CASSVTPRGIGNEQFF. For the CDR3, the DNA is TGTGCCAGCAGCGTAACTCCCAGGGGAATCGGCAATGAGCAGTTCTTC.

Points on this clonotype: This clone may be a read error of a much larger clone one base away. In DNA, the CDR3 is TGCGCCAGCAGCTTGGAGAGTAGTGAGTTCTCTGGAAACACCATGTATTTT. This encodes CASSLESSEFSGNTMYF. V usage is TRBV5-1 and J usage is TRBJ1-3, with no clear D. Germline values: CDR1 SGHRS, CDR2 YFSETQ. This CDR3 comprises 17 residues. The variable domain in full, with the rest retrieved from reference TRBV5-1 and TRBJ1-3, is KAGVTQTPRYLIKTRGQQVTLSCSPISGHRSVSWYQQTPGQGLQFLFEYFSETQRNKGNFPGRFSGRQFSNSRSEMNVSTLELGDSALYLCASSLESSEFSGNTMYFGEGSWLTVV.

This clonotype was seen ten or more times. The chain joins TRBV28 to TRBJ1-2; 9 nucleotides agree with TRBD1. This CDR3 region has 13 residues. Germline trimming cut 6 bases from V and 8 bases from J; bases unmatched to any gene: 7. CDR1 MDHEN and CDR2 SYDVKM come from the germline V gene. CDR3 region: CASRRQGELGYTF. CDR3 nucleotide sequence: TGTGCCAGCAGAAGACAGGGGGAGCTAGGCTACACCTTC.

This chain links TRBV28 with TRBJ2-5; 9 bases map to TRBD1. After removal of 6 bases from V and 5 bases from J, the junction contained 4 bases not matched to a gene. CDR1 and CDR2 (germline): MDHEN, SYDVKM. The length of the CDR3 is 13 residues. CDR3 bases: TGTGCCAGCAGGGGGACAGGGAGGGAGACCCAGTACTTC. It encodes CASRGTGRETQYF.

The V gene is TRBV28, the J gene TRBJ2-1; 13 bases line up with TRBD2. Unmatched junction bases numbered 7, after V lost 6 bases and J lost 8 bases. Looked up from germline, CDR1 is MDHEN and CDR2 is SYDVKM. This CDR3 contains 15 residues. The CDR3 here is CASSSTSGRGDEQFF. The CDR3 region has the DNA TGTGCCAGCAGCAGCACTAGCGGGAGGGGCGATGAGCAGTTCTTC.

The rearrangement joins TRBV7-9 to TRBJ2-7; 8 bases align to TRBD2. The CDR3 loop spans 13 amino acids. CDR1 is SEHNR, CDR2 FQNEAQ, per germline (reference sequence). Trimming at V came to 8 bases and at J to 5 bases, leaving 8 bases not matched to a gene. Here the CDR3 reads CASFSGSTDEQYF. CDR3 DNA: TGTGCCAGCTTCAGCGGGAGTACCGACGAGCAGTACTTC.

In this sample, this clonotype turned up a few times. The chain is built from TRBV27 and TRBJ1-5; no reliable D call. The CDR3 is 15 residues long. V was cut by 3 bases and J by 8 bases, with 17 bases left in between. Per germline, CDR1 MNHEY and CDR2 SMNVEV (reference sequence). CDR3 region: CASSFTGGSAEPQHF. DNA for the CDR3: TGTGCCAGCAGTTTCACTGGAGGGTCAGCAGAGCCCCAGCATTTT.

The chain is built from TRBV7-9 and TRBJ2-1; perhaps TRBD1 as D (6 bases). The CDR3 consists of 15 residues. Germline loops: CDR1 SEHNR, CDR2 FQNEAQ (reference sequence). V was clipped by 5 bases and J by 4 bases, with 15 bases between them. CDR3 region: CASSPRDKDYNEQFF. In DNA, the CDR3 is TGTGCCAGCAGCCCCCGGGACAAAGATTACAATGAGCAGTTCTTC.

In this sample, this clonotype turned up many times. DNA of the CDR3: TGTGCCAGCTCACCACCTGGCCAGGGGAGGTACGAGCAGTACTTC. This codes for CASSPPGQGRYEQYF. The rearrangement joins TRBV18 to TRBJ2-7; tentatively, D is TRBD1 or TRBD2 (6 bases each). CDR1 and CDR2 (germline): KGHSH, LQKENI. V lost 0 bases to trimming and J lost 4 bases, with 13 bases between them. The CDR3 spans 15 residues. Variable domain in full (rest from reference TRBV18 and TRBJ2-7): NAGVMQNPRHLVRRRGQEARLRCSPMKGHSHVYWYRQLPEEGLKFMVYLQKENIIDESGMPKERFSAEFPKEGPSILRIQQVVRGDSAAYFCASSPPGQGRYEQYFGPGTRLTVT.

This clonotype showed up just a few times. CDR3 amino acids: CASSSLPGQGYEQYF. The CDR3 nucleotides are TGTGCCAGTAGTTCCCTCCCCGGACAAGGCTACGAGCAGTACTTC. The chain has TRBV19 and TRBJ2-7; the D gene is possibly TRBD1 (5 bases). The V gene's germline CDR1 is LNHDA and CDR2 SQIVND (reference sequence). The CDR3 totals 15 residues. Trimming removed 5 bases at V and 3 bases at J, with 17 bases between.

This CDR3 is CASSFIVGLSDEAFF. CDR3 sequence (DNA): TGTGCCAGCAGTTTTATTGTAGGACTCTCAGATGAAGCTTTCTTT. The chain links TRBV12-3 or TRBV12-4 to TRBJ1-1; D not resolved. V was shortened by 3 bases and J by 7 bases, with 18 bases between the two germline ends. The CDR3 is 15 residues long.

This clonotype was detected only a few times. The chain couples TRBV3-1 to TRBJ2-1; 9 bases are shared with TRBD2. CDR1 and CDR2 (germline): LGHDT, YNNKEL (reference sequence). This CDR3 comprises 18 residues. V dropped 0 bases and J dropped 0; count of bases not matched to a gene: 6. The CDR3 loop is CASSQELAGRSSYNEQFF. The CDR3 nucleotides are TGTGCCAGCAGCCAAGAACTAGCGGGTAGGAGCTCCTACAATGAGCAGTTCTTC.

This clonotype turned up a few times. This sequence joins TRBV6-5 and TRBJ2-2; unclear D gene. The CDR3 length is 15 residues. Trimming left V 0 bases short and J 3 bases short, with 8 bases between. CDR1 is MNHEY, CDR2 SVGAGI, per germline. CDR3 protein: CASSYSSQYTGELFF. In nucleotides, the CDR3 is TGTGCCAGCAGTTACTCGAGTCAATACACCGGGGAGCTGTTTTTT.

The chain is built from TRBV7-9 and TRBJ1-1, with TRBD1 matching over 8 bases. Germline CDR1 reads SEHNR; CDR2 reads FQNEAQ (reference sequence). The CDR3 consists of 13 residues. Germline trimming cut 5 bases from V and 5 bases from J; bases unmatched to any gene: 4. CDR3 region: CASSLQGATEAFF. Written as DNA, the CDR3 is TGTGCCAGCAGCCTCCAGGGGGCTACTGAAGCTTTCTTT.

This clonotype was seen more than once but under ten times. The V and J genes are TRBV7-8 and TRBJ2-5, with a tentative D call TRBD1 (5 bases). The CDR3 is made up of 13 amino acids. In germline, CDR1 is SGHVS, CDR2 FQNEAQ. The ends were cut back, 4 bases at V and 2 bases at J, with 8 bases in the middle. DNA of the CDR3: TGTGCCAGCAGCTCCAGGGTACAAGAGACCCAGTACTTC. It encodes CASSSRVQETQYF. Full variable domain (remainder filled in from reference TRBV7-8 and TRBJ2-5): GAGVSQSPRYKVAKRGQDVALRCDPISGHVSLFWYQQALGQGPEFLTYFQNEAQLDKSGLPSDRFFAERPEGSVSTLKIQRTQQEDSAVYLCASSSRVQETQYFGPGTRLLVL.